These T cell receptor beta chains were read from a single sample in a study of cytomegalovirus exposure and HLA in healthy donors. Clones were sequenced by immunoSEQ multiplex PCR, and TCRdb holds only the in-frame ones, with some missing. This table has around 150,000 clones, 55% to 70% appearing once. Source material: PBMCs. These receptors all stem from a woman aged 55-69 years in good health and CMV-seropositive. Each CDR3 is given with its conserved first and last residue. Fields, in order: J gene, clone size, V gene, D gene, CDR3 DNA, CDR3 protein. The D gene is left open where the match is weak. Only some rows state a clone size, as once, few, many or a class for expanded clones.

j_call: TRBJ2-1; clone_size: few; v_call: TRBV7-9; d_call: TRBD2; cdr3_nt: TGTGCCAGCAGCTTATTGTATACTAGCGGGAGTGAAGGCAATGAGCAGTTCTTC; cdr3_aa: CASSLLYTSGSEGNEQFF
j_call: TRBJ2-3; clone_size: NA; v_call: TRBV7-3; d_call: NA; cdr3_nt: TGTGCCAGCAGCCCCCAGCCCGGGCGGGGCACAGATACGCAGTATTTT; cdr3_aa: CASSPQPGRGTDTQYF
j_call: TRBJ2-5; clone_size: NA; v_call: TRBV25-1; d_call: TRBD1; cdr3_nt: TGTGCCAGCAGTGAAAGGACAGGGACAGAGACCCAGTACTTC; cdr3_aa: CASSERTGTETQYF
j_call: TRBJ2-7; clone_size: few; v_call: TRBV14; d_call: TRBD1; cdr3_nt: TGTGCCAGCAGCCAAAACCGGGGCCAGGGGGCGAATTCCTACGAGCAGTACTTC; cdr3_aa: CASSQNRGQGANSYEQYF
j_call: TRBJ2-2; clone_size: NA; v_call: TRBV5-6; d_call: TRBD2; cdr3_nt: TGTGCCAGCAGTTTTGGGGGAGGGGTGGGCACCGGGGAGCTGTTTTTT; cdr3_aa: CASSFGGGVGTGELFF
j_call: TRBJ1-1; clone_size: few; v_call: TRBV7-9; d_call: NA; cdr3_nt: TGTGCCAGCAGCCAATTGACAACTGAAGCTTTCTTT; cdr3_aa: CASSQLTTEAFF
j_call: TRBJ2-1; clone_size: NA; v_call: TRBV6-5; d_call: NA; cdr3_nt: TGTGCCAGCAGCCCCGGAGGAAACTCCTACAATGAGCAGTTCTTC; cdr3_aa: CASSPGGNSYNEQFF
j_call: TRBJ2-3; clone_size: NA; v_call: TRBV21-1; d_call: NA; cdr3_nt: TGTGCCAGCAGCAAATCGTCCAGGGGGTCTACAGATACGCAGTATTTT; cdr3_aa: CASSKSSRGSTDTQYF
j_call: TRBJ1-3; clone_size: NA; v_call: TRBV7-9; d_call: NA; cdr3_nt: TGTGCCAGCAGCTTAACGCAGGTGATCTCTGGAAACACCATATATTTT; cdr3_aa: CASSLTQVISGNTIYF
j_call: TRBJ2-3; clone_size: NA; v_call: TRBV29-1; d_call: NA; cdr3_nt: TGCAGCGTTGTCGGTGTTGCCACAGATACGCAGTATTTT; cdr3_aa: CSVVGVATDTQYF
j_call: TRBJ1-5; clone_size: NA; v_call: TRBV4-1; d_call: NA; cdr3_nt: TGCGCCAGCAGCCAAGAGAGACAGAGCAATCAGCCCCAGCATTTT; cdr3_aa: CASSQERQSNQPQHF
j_call: TRBJ2-7; clone_size: NA; v_call: TRBV27; d_call: TRBD1; cdr3_nt: TGTGCCAGCAGTTTAAGGACAGGGGAGTTCCACGAGCAGTACTTC; cdr3_aa: CASSLRTGEFHEQYF
j_call: TRBJ2-7; clone_size: NA; v_call: TRBV27; d_call: NA; cdr3_nt: TGTGCCAGCAGTTTGGGGGCGGACTACGAGCAGTACTTC; cdr3_aa: CASSLGADYEQYF
j_call: TRBJ2-2; clone_size: NA; v_call: TRBV4-1; d_call: TRBD2; cdr3_nt: TGCGCCAGCAGCCAAGCAGGGACTAGATGGGCCGGGGAGCTGTTTTTT; cdr3_aa: CASSQAGTRWAGELFF
j_call: TRBJ2-2; clone_size: once; v_call: TRBV6-6; d_call: NA; cdr3_nt: TGTGCCAGCAGTTACTCGGGGGGCACCGGGGAGCTGTTTTTT; cdr3_aa: CASSYSGGTGELFF
j_call: TRBJ1-2; clone_size: NA; v_call: TRBV29-1; d_call: NA; cdr3_nt: TGCAGCGTTGAACCCCCGCAAGCCTATGGCTACACCTTC; cdr3_aa: CSVEPPQAYGYTF
j_call: TRBJ2-1; clone_size: NA; v_call: TRBV5-1; d_call: NA; cdr3_nt: TGCGCCAGCAGCTTGGTGGGCAGGTTGGCGCTTGAGCAGTTCTTC; cdr3_aa: CASSLVGRLALEQFF
j_call: TRBJ2-3; clone_size: NA; v_call: TRBV5-1; d_call: NA; cdr3_nt: TGCGCCAGCAGCTTAGGTCAGCCCGGGGATACGCAGTATTTT; cdr3_aa: CASSLGQPGDTQYF
j_call: TRBJ2-3; clone_size: NA; v_call: TRBV5-1; d_call: TRBD2; cdr3_nt: TGCGCCAGCAGTCCTCGGGAGGCAGATACGCAGTATTTT; cdr3_aa: CASSPREADTQYF
j_call: TRBJ1-2; clone_size: NA; v_call: TRBV28; d_call: NA; cdr3_nt: TGTGCCAGCAGTTTCGGAGCAGGGTGGGGCTACACCTTC; cdr3_aa: CASSFGAGWGYTF
j_call: TRBJ1-2; clone_size: NA; v_call: TRBV9; d_call: TRBD1; cdr3_nt: TGTGCCAGCAGCGTAGGGTCAGGGGGGCGTCTGGGCTACACCTTC; cdr3_aa: CASSVGSGGRLGYTF
j_call: TRBJ1-1; clone_size: NA; v_call: TRBV19; d_call: NA; cdr3_nt: TGTGCCAGTAGTATAGGTGGGAGGGGCGCATGGAAAGCTTTCTTT; cdr3_aa: CASSIGGRGAWKAFF
j_call: TRBJ2-7; clone_size: NA; v_call: TRBV30; d_call: NA; cdr3_nt: TGTGCCTGGACGAGGGGAGGAGGCTACGAGCAGTACTTC; cdr3_aa: CAWTRGGGYEQYF
j_call: TRBJ2-1; clone_size: NA; v_call: TRBV7-3; d_call: TRBD2; cdr3_nt: TGTGCCAGCAGCGGGGGACTAGCGGGAGTTTACAATGAGCAGTTCTTC; cdr3_aa: CASSGGLAGVYNEQFF
j_call: TRBJ2-7; clone_size: once; v_call: TRBV28; d_call: TRBD2; cdr3_nt: TGTGCCAGCAGTTTATTTGGCGGGGAGGGATACTACGAGCAGTACTTC; cdr3_aa: CASSLFGGEGYYEQYF
j_call: TRBJ1-1; clone_size: NA; v_call: TRBV7-6; d_call: NA; cdr3_nt: TGTGCCAGCAGCTTAGTCGGGAACACTGAAGCTTTCTTT; cdr3_aa: CASSLVGNTEAFF
j_call: TRBJ1-1; clone_size: few; v_call: TRBV21-1; d_call: NA; cdr3_nt: TGTGCCAGCAGCACCTCGGCAGGGGAGACTGAAGCTTTCTTT; cdr3_aa: CASSTSAGETEAFF
j_call: TRBJ2-5; clone_size: NA; v_call: TRBV6-5; d_call: TRBD1; cdr3_nt: TGTGCCAGCAACAGGGGGGACGCCTCCGGGACCCAGTACTTC; cdr3_aa: CASNRGDASGTQYF
j_call: TRBJ1-5; clone_size: NA; v_call: TRBV18; d_call: TRBD1; cdr3_nt: TGTGCCAGCTCACTGGGACAGGGGGCAGGACAGCCCCAGCATTTT; cdr3_aa: CASSLGQGAGQPQHF
j_call: TRBJ2-7; clone_size: NA; v_call: TRBV14; d_call: TRBD1; cdr3_nt: TGTGCCAGCAGCCGGTCGACAGGGAGACTATACTACGAGCAGTACTTC; cdr3_aa: CASSRSTGRLYYEQYF
j_call: TRBJ2-7; clone_size: NA; v_call: TRBV5-1; d_call: NA; cdr3_nt: TGCGCCAGCAGCTTGGCCGGGTTGCACGAGCAGTACTTC; cdr3_aa: CASSLAGLHEQYF
j_call: TRBJ2-5; clone_size: NA; v_call: TRBV18; d_call: TRBD1; cdr3_nt: TGTGCCAGCTCACTGAGAGACAGGGAACAAGAGACCCAGTACTTC; cdr3_aa: CASSLRDREQETQYF
j_call: TRBJ2-2; clone_size: NA; v_call: TRBV19; d_call: TRBD1; cdr3_nt: TGTGCCAGTAGCCCTTGGACAGGGCTTACCGGGGAGCTGTTTTTT; cdr3_aa: CASSPWTGLTGELFF
j_call: TRBJ2-1; clone_size: few; v_call: TRBV6-4; d_call: NA; cdr3_nt: TGTGCCAGCAGTGGGGGGGTCGACTACAATGAGCAGTTCTTC; cdr3_aa: CASSGGVDYNEQFF
j_call: TRBJ1-1; clone_size: few; v_call: TRBV27; d_call: NA; cdr3_nt: TGTGCCAGCAGTCCCATGACAACTAACACTGAAGCTTTCTTT; cdr3_aa: CASSPMTTNTEAFF
j_call: TRBJ1-5; clone_size: many; v_call: TRBV6-1; d_call: NA; cdr3_nt: TGTGCCAGCAGTGTTGACAGCTTCAATCAGCCCCAGCATTTT; cdr3_aa: CASSVDSFNQPQHF
j_call: TRBJ2-1; clone_size: NA; v_call: TRBV15; d_call: TRBD2; cdr3_nt: TGTGCCACCAGCAGAGATCGTCCCGGGAGGGCCATCTCCTACAATGAGCAGTTCTTC; cdr3_aa: CATSRDRPGRAISYNEQFF
j_call: TRBJ2-7; clone_size: NA; v_call: TRBV5-1; d_call: TRBD2; cdr3_nt: TGCGCCAGCAGGCCGGCCCCAGGGACTAGCTACGAGCAGTACTTC; cdr3_aa: CASRPAPGTSYEQYF
j_call: TRBJ2-7; clone_size: few; v_call: TRBV28; d_call: NA; cdr3_nt: TGTGCCAGCAGACAGGGAAGCCACGAGCAGTACTTC; cdr3_aa: CASRQGSHEQYF
j_call: TRBJ2-7; clone_size: NA; v_call: TRBV2; d_call: TRBD1; cdr3_nt: TGTGCCAGCAGCGCCGGGACAGGGGTTTTCTACGAGCAGTACTTC; cdr3_aa: CASSAGTGVFYEQYF
j_call: TRBJ1-1; clone_size: NA; v_call: TRBV12-5; d_call: NA; cdr3_nt: TGTGCTAGTGGCGTCGACAGGCAAGCTTTCTTT; cdr3_aa: CASGVDRQAFF
j_call: TRBJ2-7; clone_size: NA; v_call: TRBV4-1; d_call: NA; cdr3_nt: TGCGCCAGCAGCCCCGGACTCCTCTACGAGCAGTACTTC; cdr3_aa: CASSPGLLYEQYF